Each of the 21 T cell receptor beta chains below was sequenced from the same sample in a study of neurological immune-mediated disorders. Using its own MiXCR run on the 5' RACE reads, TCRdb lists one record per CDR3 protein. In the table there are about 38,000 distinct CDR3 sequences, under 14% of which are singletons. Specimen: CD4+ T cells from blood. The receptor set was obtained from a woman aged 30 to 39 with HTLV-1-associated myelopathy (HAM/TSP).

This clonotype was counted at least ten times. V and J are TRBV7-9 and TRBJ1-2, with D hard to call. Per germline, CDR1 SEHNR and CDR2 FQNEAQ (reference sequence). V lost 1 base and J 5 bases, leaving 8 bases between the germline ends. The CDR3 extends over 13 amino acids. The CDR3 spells CASSLESVYGYTF. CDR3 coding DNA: TGTGCCAGCAGCTTAGAATCGGTTTATGGCTACACCTTC.

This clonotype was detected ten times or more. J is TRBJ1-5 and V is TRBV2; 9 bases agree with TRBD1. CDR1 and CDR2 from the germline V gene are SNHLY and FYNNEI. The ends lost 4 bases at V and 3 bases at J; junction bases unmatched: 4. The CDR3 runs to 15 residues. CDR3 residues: CASSAGTGLNQPQHF. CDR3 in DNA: TGTGCCAGCAGTGCCGGGACAGGGCTCAATCAGCCCCAGCATTTT. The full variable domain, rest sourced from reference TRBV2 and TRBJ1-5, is EPEVTQTPSHQVTQMGQEVILRCVPISNHLYFYWYRQILGQKVEFLVSFYNNEISEKSEIFDDQFSVERPDGSNFTLKIRSTKLEDSAMYFCASSAGTGLNQPQHFGDGTRLSIL.

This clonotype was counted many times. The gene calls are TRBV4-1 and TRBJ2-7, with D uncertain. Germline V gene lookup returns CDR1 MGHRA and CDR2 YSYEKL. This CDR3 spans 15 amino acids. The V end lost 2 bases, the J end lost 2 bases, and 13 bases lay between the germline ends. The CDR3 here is CASSQRVGAPYEQYF. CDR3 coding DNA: TGCGCCAGCAGCCAAAGGGTAGGTGCTCCCTACGAGCAGTACTTC.

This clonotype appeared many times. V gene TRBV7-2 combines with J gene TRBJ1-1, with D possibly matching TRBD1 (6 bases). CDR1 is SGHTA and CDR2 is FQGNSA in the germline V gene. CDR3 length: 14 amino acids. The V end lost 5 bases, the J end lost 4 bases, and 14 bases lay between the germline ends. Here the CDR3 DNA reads TGTGCCAGCAGCACAAACAGGGTCGGCACTGAAGCTTTCTTT. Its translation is CASSTNRVGTEAFF.

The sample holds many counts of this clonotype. CDR3 in amino acids: CSASELNQPQHF. The CDR3 DNA reads as TGCAGTGCTAGCGAGCTCAATCAGCCCCAGCATTTT. The rearrangement joins TRBV20-1 to TRBJ1-5; no definite D call. This CDR3 has 12 residues. V gave up 3 bases and J gave up 3 bases, with 6 bases separating them. The germline V gene has CDR1 DFQATT and CDR2 SNEGSKA (reference sequence).

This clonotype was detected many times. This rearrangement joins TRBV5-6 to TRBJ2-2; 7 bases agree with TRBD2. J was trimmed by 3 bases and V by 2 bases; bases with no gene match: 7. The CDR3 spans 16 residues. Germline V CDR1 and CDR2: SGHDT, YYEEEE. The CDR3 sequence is CASSFFGAGDTGELFF. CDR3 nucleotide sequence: TGTGCCAGCAGCTTTTTCGGCGCGGGGGACACCGGGGAGCTGTTTTTT.

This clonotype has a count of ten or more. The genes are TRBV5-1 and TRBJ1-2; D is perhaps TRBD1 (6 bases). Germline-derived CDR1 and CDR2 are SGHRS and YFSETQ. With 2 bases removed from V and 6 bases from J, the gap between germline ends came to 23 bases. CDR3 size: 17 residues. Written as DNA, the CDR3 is TGCGCCAGCAGCTTTTGGGGTACCTCAGGGGCGTTAGATGGCTACACCTTC. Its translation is CASSFWGTSGALDGYTF.

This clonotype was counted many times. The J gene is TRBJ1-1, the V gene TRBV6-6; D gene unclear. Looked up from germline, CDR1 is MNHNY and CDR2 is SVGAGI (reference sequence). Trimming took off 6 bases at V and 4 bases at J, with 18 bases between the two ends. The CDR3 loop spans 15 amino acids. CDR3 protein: CASSKNPPSGTEAFF. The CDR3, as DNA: TGTGCCAGCAGCAAAAACCCGCCCAGTGGCACTGAAGCTTTCTTT.

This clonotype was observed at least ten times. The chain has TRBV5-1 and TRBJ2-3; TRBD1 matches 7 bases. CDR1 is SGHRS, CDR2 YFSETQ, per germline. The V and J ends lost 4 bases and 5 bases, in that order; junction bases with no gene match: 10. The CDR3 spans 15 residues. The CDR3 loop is CASSPRTGLGDTQYF. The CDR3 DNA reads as TGCGCCAGCAGCCCTAGGACAGGTCTGGGAGATACGCAGTATTTT.

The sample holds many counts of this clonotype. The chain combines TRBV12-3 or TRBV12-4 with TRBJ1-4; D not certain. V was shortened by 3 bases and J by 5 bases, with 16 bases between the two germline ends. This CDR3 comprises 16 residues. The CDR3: CASSFGGRNRNEKLFF. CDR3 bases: TGTGCCAGCAGTTTCGGCGGCAGAAATCGAAATGAAAAACTGTTTTTT.

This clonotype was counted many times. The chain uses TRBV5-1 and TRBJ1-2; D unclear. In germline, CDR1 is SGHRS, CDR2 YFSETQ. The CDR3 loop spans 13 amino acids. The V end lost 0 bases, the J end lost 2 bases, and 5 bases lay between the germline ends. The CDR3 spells CASSLGTNYGYTF. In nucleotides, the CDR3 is TGCGCCAGCAGCTTGGGTACAAACTATGGCTACACCTTC.

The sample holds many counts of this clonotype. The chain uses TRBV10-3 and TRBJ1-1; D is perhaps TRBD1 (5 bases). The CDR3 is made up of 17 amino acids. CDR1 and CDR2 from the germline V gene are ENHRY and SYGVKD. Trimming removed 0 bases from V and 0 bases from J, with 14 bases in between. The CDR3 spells CAISESSPQGMNTEAFF. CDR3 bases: TGTGCCATCAGTGAGTCGAGCCCTCAGGGAATGAACACTGAAGCTTTCTTT.

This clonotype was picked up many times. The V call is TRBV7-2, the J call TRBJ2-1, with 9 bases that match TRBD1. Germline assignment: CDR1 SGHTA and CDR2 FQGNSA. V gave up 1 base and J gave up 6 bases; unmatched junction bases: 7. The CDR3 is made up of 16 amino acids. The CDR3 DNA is TGTGCCAGCAGCTTAGTATCCTCACAGGGGGCCAATGAGCAGTTCTTC. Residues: CASSLVSSQGANEQFF.

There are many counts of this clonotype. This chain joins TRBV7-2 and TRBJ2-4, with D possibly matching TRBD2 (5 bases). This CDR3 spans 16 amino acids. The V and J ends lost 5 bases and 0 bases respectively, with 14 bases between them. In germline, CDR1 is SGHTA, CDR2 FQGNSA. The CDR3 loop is CASSPLASLAKNIQYF. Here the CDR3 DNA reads TGTGCCAGCAGCCCTCTAGCCTCACTAGCCAAAAACATTCAGTACTTC.

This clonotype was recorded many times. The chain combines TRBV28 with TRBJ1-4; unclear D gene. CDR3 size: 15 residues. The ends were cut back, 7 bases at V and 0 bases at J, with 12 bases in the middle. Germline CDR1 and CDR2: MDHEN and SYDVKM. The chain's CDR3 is CASNRLPATNEKLFF. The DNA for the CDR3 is TGTGCCAGCAATCGGCTTCCCGCAACTAATGAAAAACTGTTTTTT.

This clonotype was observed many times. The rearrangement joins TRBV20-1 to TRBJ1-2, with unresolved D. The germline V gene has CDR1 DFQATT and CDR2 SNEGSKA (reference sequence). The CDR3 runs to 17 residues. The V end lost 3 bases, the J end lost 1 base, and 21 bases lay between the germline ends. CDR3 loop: CSARHFQHSRGNYGYTF. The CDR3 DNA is TGCAGTGCTAGGCACTTTCAGCACTCGCGGGGTAACTATGGCTACACCTTC.

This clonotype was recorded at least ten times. CDR3 DNA sequence: TGTGCCAGCAGTACAGGTCGGGACAGGATTTCTGGGGCCAACGTCCTGACTTTC. This translates into CASSTGRDRISGANVLTF. V usage is TRBV6-7 and J usage is TRBJ2-6; 8 bases match TRBD1. TRBV6-7 is classed as an ORF, of uncertain function. The ends lost 5 bases at V and 1 base at J; junction bases unmatched: 10. The CDR3 sequence is 18 residues long.

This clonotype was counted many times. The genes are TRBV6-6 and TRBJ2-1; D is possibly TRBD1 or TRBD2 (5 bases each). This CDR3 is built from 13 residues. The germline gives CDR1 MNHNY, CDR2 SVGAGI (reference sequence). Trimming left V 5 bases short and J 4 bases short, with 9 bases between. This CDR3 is CASSRDQYNEQFF. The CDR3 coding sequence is TGTGCCAGCAGTAGGGACCAATACAATGAGCAGTTCTTC.

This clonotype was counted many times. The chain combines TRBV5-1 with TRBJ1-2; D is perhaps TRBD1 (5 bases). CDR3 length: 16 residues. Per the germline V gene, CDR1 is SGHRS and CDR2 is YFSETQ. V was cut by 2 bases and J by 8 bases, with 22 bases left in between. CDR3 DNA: TGCGCCAGCAGCTTCGGCTCAGGGAACGCCAATCTCGGCTACACCTTC. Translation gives CASSFGSGNANLGYTF. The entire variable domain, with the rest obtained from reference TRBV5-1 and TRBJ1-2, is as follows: KAGVTQTPRYLIKTRGQQVTLSCSPISGHRSVSWYQQTPGQGLQFLFEYFSETQRNKGNFPGRFSGRQFSNSRSEMNVSTLELGDSALYLCASSFGSGNANLGYTFGSGTRLTVV.

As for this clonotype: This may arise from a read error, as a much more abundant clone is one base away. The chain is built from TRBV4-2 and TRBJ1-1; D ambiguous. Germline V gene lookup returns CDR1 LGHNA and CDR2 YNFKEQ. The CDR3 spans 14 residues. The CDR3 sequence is CANSQDRAHTEAFF. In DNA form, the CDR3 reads TGTGCCAACAGCCAAGATCGGGCCCACACTGAAGCTTTCTTT.

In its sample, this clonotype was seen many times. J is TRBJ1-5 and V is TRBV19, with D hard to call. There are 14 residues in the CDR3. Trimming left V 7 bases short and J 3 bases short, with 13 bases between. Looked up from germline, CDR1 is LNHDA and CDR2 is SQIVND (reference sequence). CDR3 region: CASTLLGHNQPQHF. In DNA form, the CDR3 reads TGTGCCAGTACCCTATTGGGCCACAATCAGCCCCAGCATTTT.